This T cell receptor beta chain is drawn from a study of T cell repertoires in cytomegalovirus infection. TCRdb used MiXCR to reprocess the reads, holding one entry per CDR3 protein. This table holds 200,000 to 300,000 distinct CDR3 sequences, 9% to 15% found once. The CDR3 sequence is 16 residues long. The V gene lost 5 bases and the J gene lost 14 bases, with 30 bases spanning the gap. From germline, CDR1 is SGHTA and CDR2 FQGNSA. This TCR derives from a human donor in good health (CMV status not recorded). Some clones in this sample may be carry-over from other donors' samples. Sequencing used PBMCs. V gene TRBV7-2 combines with J gene TRBJ2-5; the D gene is possibly TRBD1 (5 bases). This CDR3 is CASSPRAPLVQETNYF. Here the CDR3 DNA reads TGTGCCAGCAGCCCCAGGGCACCGCTAGTACAAGAGACCAATTACTTC. Combining the CDR3 with reference TRBV7-2 and TRBJ2-5 gives the whole variable domain GAGVSQSPSNKVTEKGKDVELRCDPISGHTALYWYRQSLGQGLEFLIYFQGNSAPDKSGLPSDRFSAERTGGSVSTLTIQRTQQEDSAVYLCASSPRAPLVQETNYFGPGTRLLVL.